Each of the 28 T cell receptor beta chains below was sequenced from the same sample in a study of CD8 T cells in Susac syndrome. Reverse transcription of 0.5 to 1 ug RNA was performed with random hexamers. TCRdb reprocessed the immunoSEQ multiplex PCR reads with MiXCR, giving one entry per CDR3 protein. The profile covers approximately 190,000 distinct CDR3 sequences, with under 97% appearing a single time and 0.075% to 0.1% taken by the ten largest. Sequencing was carried out using CD4+ T cells from PBMCs. These receptors originate from a human donor with Susac syndrome.

The V call is TRBV27, the J call TRBJ2-1; 10 nucleotides align to TRBD1. Germline-derived CDR1 and CDR2 are MNHEY and SMNVEV (reference sequence). Germline trimming cut 6 bases from V and 5 bases from J; bases unmatched to any gene: 7. This CDR3 comprises 15 residues. The DNA of the CDR3 is TGTGCCAGCAGCCCGGGACAGGGGCACAACAATGAGCAGTTCTTC. It yields the protein CASSPGQGHNNEQFF.

V is TRBV7-9 and J is TRBJ1-2; no definite D call. Germline V gene lookup returns CDR1 SEHNR and CDR2 FQNEAQ (reference sequence). V was trimmed by 1 base and J by 3 bases, leaving 6 bases between them. This CDR3 has 13 residues. The CDR3 DNA is TGTGCCAGCAGCTTAGTCGGGGACTATGGCTACACCTTC. Amino acid sequence: CASSLVGDYGYTF.

The chain has TRBV5-4 and TRBJ2-1, with D possibly matching TRBD2 (5 bases). The CDR3 runs to 16 residues. Trimming took 3 bases from V and 8 from J, leaving 21 bases between them. The germline CDR1 and CDR2 sequences are SGHNT and YYREEE (reference sequence). The CDR3 protein is CASSSKLVIPLHEQFF. The CDR3 bases are TGTGCCAGCAGCTCGAAACTAGTTATTCCCCTACATGAGCAGTTCTTC.

The chain uses TRBV29-1 and TRBJ1-2; no reliable D call. CDR3 length equals 13 residues. CDR1 and CDR2 from the germline V gene are SQVTM and ANQGSEA. The V gene lost 3 bases and the J gene lost 4 bases, with 12 bases spanning the gap. CDR3 loop: CSVEETEGYGYTF. In DNA, the CDR3 is TGCAGCGTTGAGGAGACGGAGGGCTATGGCTACACCTTC.

This chain's CDR3 is CASSLGDRGHEQYF. In DNA, the CDR3 is TGTGCCAGCAGCCTAGGCGACAGGGGCCACGAGCAGTACTTC. V usage is TRBV7-3 and J usage is TRBJ2-7; 8 bases agree with TRBD1. The CDR3 is 14 residues long. V was clipped by 5 bases and J by 5 bases; unmatched bases: 8. CDR1 SGHTA and CDR2 FQGTGA come from the germline V gene.

This sequence joins TRBV6-5 and TRBJ1-5, with D possibly TRBD1 on 5 matching bases. The germline V and J ends were trimmed by 3 bases and 6 bases, with 9 bases remaining between them. Germline CDR1 reads MNHEY; CDR2 reads SVGAGI. This CDR3 spans 13 amino acids. CDR3 bases: TGTGCCAGCAGTTATGGGGGTAGTCAGCCCCAGCATTTT. This encodes CASSYGGSQPQHF.

The chain combines TRBV7-3 with TRBJ1-6; D gene unclear. From germline, CDR1 is SGHTA and CDR2 FQGTGA. V lost 3 bases, J lost 8 bases, and 11 bases lay in between. The CDR3 contains 14 residues. CDR3 nucleotides: TGTGCCAGCAGCTTGGGCATCGGAGATTCACCCCTCCACTTT. Translation: CASSLGIGDSPLHF.

The chain combines TRBV30 with TRBJ2-7, with 12 bases fitting TRBD2. CDR1 and CDR2 (germline): GTSNPN, SVGIG (reference sequence). This CDR3 has 15 residues. V dropped 2 bases and J dropped 7; count of bases not matched to a gene: 9. CDR3 loop: CAWSRTSGAVGEQYF. DNA for the CDR3: TGTGCCTGGAGTCGGACTAGCGGGGCTGTCGGAGAGCAGTACTTC.

The chain employs TRBV6-2 or TRBV6-3 and TRBJ2-3; no clear D. Germline V CDR1 and CDR2: MNHEY, SVGEGT. Trimming took off 6 bases at V and 6 bases at J, with 7 bases between the two ends. The CDR3 is 11 residues long. CDR3 in amino acids: CASRTSDTQYF. As DNA, the CDR3 is TGTGCCAGCAGGACTTCTGATACGCAGTATTTT.

The chain couples TRBV20-1 to TRBJ2-5; 11 bases line up with TRBD2. The CDR3 sequence is 15 residues long. CDR1 and CDR2 (germline): DFQATT, SNEGSKA (reference sequence). V gave up 6 bases and J gave up 0 bases; unmatched junction bases: 6. The CDR3 bases are TGCAGTGCACGTCTAGCGGGGGGTTACCAAGAGACCCAGTACTTC. The encoded protein is CSARLAGGYQETQYF.

CDR3 nucleotides: TGCAGCGTCGACAGGTGGGGCGGGGGGGCTCGGGAGACCCAGTACTTC. It encodes CSVDRWGGGARETQYF. V usage is TRBV29-1 and J usage is TRBJ2-5, with 9 nucleotides matching TRBD2. The CDR3 has 16 amino acids. The junction had 16 bases not matched to a gene; V was cut back by 6 bases and J by 5 bases. Looked up from germline, CDR1 is SQVTM and CDR2 is ANQGSEA.

The chain uses TRBV3-1 and TRBJ2-1, with a tentative D call TRBD1 (5 bases). Trimming removed 5 bases at V and 3 bases at J, with 17 bases between. This CDR3 comprises 16 residues. Germline V gene lookup returns CDR1 LGHDT and CDR2 YNNKEL (reference sequence). The CDR3 loop reads CASSSRSGRVYNEQFF. CDR3 DNA: TGTGCCAGCAGCTCACGTTCTGGCAGGGTCTACAATGAGCAGTTCTTC.

The gene calls are TRBV7-2 and TRBJ1-2; maybe TRBD1 (5 bases). V was shortened by 6 bases and J by 7 bases, with 18 bases between the two germline ends. Germline V gene lookup returns CDR1 SGHTA and CDR2 FQGNSA. The CDR3 sequence is 14 residues long. The CDR3 here is CASSYNFQGVGYTF. In DNA, the CDR3 is TGTGCCAGCAGTTACAATTTTCAGGGAGTTGGCTACACCTTC. The full variable domain, its missing parts supplied by reference TRBV7-2 and TRBJ1-2, is GAGVSQSPSNKVTEKGKDVELRCDPISGHTALYWYRQSLGQGLEFLIYFQGNSAPDKSGLPSDRFSAERTGGSVSTLTIQRTQQEDSAVYLCASSYNFQGVGYTFGSGTRLTVV.

The chain uses TRBV12-3 or TRBV12-4 and TRBJ1-5; the D is unclear. V lost 6 bases, J lost 4 bases, and 13 bases lay in between. This CDR3 spans 14 amino acids. The CDR3 DNA follows: TGTGCCAGCAGCACTCGGACCGAGAATCAGCCCCAGCATTTT. Protein sequence: CASSTRTENQPQHF.

The chain uses TRBV11-1 and TRBJ1-4; possible D gene TRBD1, 5 bases. CDR1 is SGHAT, CDR2 FQDESV, per germline (reference sequence). This CDR3 is 14 amino acids long. V was shortened by 5 bases and J by 7 bases, with 14 bases between the two germline ends. The CDR3 reads CASSPRDGIEKLFF. The CDR3 region has the DNA TGTGCCAGCAGCCCGCGGGACGGAATTGAAAAACTGTTTTTT.

The J gene is TRBJ2-3, the V gene TRBV2, with 7 nucleotides matching TRBD1. The V segment lost 6 bases and the J segment 0 bases; nucleotides outside the gene matches: 6. This CDR3 spans 15 amino acids. Germline assignment: CDR1 SNHLY and CDR2 FYNNEI. DNA for the CDR3: TGTGCCAGCAGCGTGGGACAGTCCAGCACAGATACGCAGTATTTT. This translates into CASSVGQSSTDTQYF.

The chain links TRBV18 to TRBJ2-3; D unclear. The germline V gene encodes CDR1 KGHSH and CDR2 LQKENI. CDR3 length: 14 residues. V dropped 2 bases and J dropped 2 bases, with 8 bases sitting between them. The CDR3 region has the DNA TGTGCCAGCTCACCAACTCCACCCACAGATACGCAGTATTTT. Encoded protein: CASSPTPPTDTQYF.

The chain links TRBV28 to TRBJ2-5; TRBD2 might be the D (6 bases). The CDR3 spans 15 residues. The V end was cut by 5 bases, the J end by 3 bases, with 16 bases between. CDR1 is MDHEN, CDR2 SYDVKM, per germline. This chain's CDR3 is CASSTVWGEKETQYF. CDR3 nucleotide sequence: TGTGCCAGCAGTACCGTGTGGGGGGAGAAAGAGACCCAGTACTTC.

The chain employs TRBV27 and TRBJ1-1; unclear D gene. Germline-derived CDR1 and CDR2 are MNHEY and SMNVEV (reference sequence). Trimming removed 6 bases at V and 3 bases at J, with 17 bases between. This CDR3 is built from 15 residues. Here the CDR3 DNA reads TGTGCCAGCAGCCCACAGCTCCTCCGGGACACTGAAGCTTTCTTT. Translated, it gives CASSPQLLRDTEAFF.

The chain employs TRBV30 and TRBJ2-7, with TRBD1 identical over 9 bases. V was clipped by 4 bases and J by 3 bases; unmatched bases: 4. This CDR3 spans 13 amino acids. Germline assignment: CDR1 GTSNPN and CDR2 SVGIG (reference sequence). CDR3 in DNA: TGTGCCTGGACGACAGGGGGGGTCTACGAGCAGTACTTC. Translated: CAWTTGGVYEQYF.

The CDR3 protein is CASSFMTGGSREQYF. CDR3 DNA sequence: TGTGCCAGCAGCTTCATGACAGGGGGGTCGCGTGAGCAGTACTTC. The rearrangement uses TRBV5-4 and TRBJ2-7; the match to TRBD1 covers 9 bases. Germline V gives CDR1 SGHNT, CDR2 YYREEE (reference sequence). V shed 2 bases and J 7 bases; nucleotides not matched to a gene: 10. This CDR3 is 15 amino acids long.

The chain has TRBV7-9 and TRBJ1-6; D remains unclear. The germline gives CDR1 SEHNR, CDR2 FQNEAQ (reference sequence). Between the trimmed V and J ends, which lost 5 bases and 0 bases, there was a span of 8 bases. The CDR3 sequence is 15 residues long. CDR3 nucleotides: TGTGCCAGCAGCGGCGGGAACTCCTATAATTCACCCCTCCACTTT. This translates into CASSGGNSYNSPLHF.

V and J are TRBV20-1 and TRBJ2-4; 8 bases agree with TRBD2. This CDR3 spans 14 amino acids. The V gene's germline CDR1 is DFQATT and CDR2 SNEGSKA (reference sequence). V dropped 2 bases and J dropped 8; count of bases not matched to a gene: 8. Written as DNA, the CDR3 is TGCAGTGCTAGAAATAGCGGGAAGATATACATTCAGTACTTC. Its protein is CSARNSGKIYIQYF.

The chain carries TRBV21-1 and TRBJ2-6; the table calls TRBD2, which could not be checked here. TRBV21-1 is reported as a pseudogene. The CDR3 spans 15 residues. The CDR3 nucleotides are TGTGCCAGCAGCAAAGTTAGTCCCGGGGCCAACGTCCTGACTTTC. Translated: CASSKVSPGANVLTF.

V gene TRBV10-3 combines with J gene TRBJ1-2, with 7 bases that match TRBD1. The CDR3 loop spans 17 amino acids. Germline V gives CDR1 ENHRY, CDR2 SYGVKD. V trimming: 3 bases; J trimming: 2 bases; junction bases outside the gene matches: 12. CDR3 sequence (DNA): TGTGCCATCAGTGACCGGGACAGAGTAAACGAAAACTATGGCTACACCTTC. As protein: CAISDRDRVNENYGYTF.

This chain uses TRBV20-1 with TRBJ2-2; D is possibly TRBD1 or TRBD2 (5 bases each). The V gene lost 1 base and the J gene lost 5 bases, with 11 bases spanning the gap. Germline V gene data show CDR1 as DFQATT and CDR2 as SNEGSKA (reference sequence). CDR3 length: 14 residues. CDR3 coding DNA: TGCAGTGCTAGAGCGGGGTGGGGGACCGGGGAGCTGTTTTTT. It translates to CSARAGWGTGELFF.

The chain is built from TRBV25-1 and TRBJ2-3, with 9 bases fitting TRBD2. V lost 3 bases, J lost 2 bases, and 12 bases stayed unmatched. The CDR3 has 18 amino acids. The germline V gene encodes CDR1 MGHDK and CDR2 SYGVNS. CDR3 nucleotides: TGTGCCAGCAGTGATAAGCGGGGGGCCCCCGTGACCACAGATACGCAGTATTTT. This translates into CASSDKRGAPVTTDTQYF.

The genes are TRBV30 and TRBJ1-1; D is perhaps TRBD1 (5 bases). The V gene's germline CDR1 is GTSNPN and CDR2 SVGIG (reference sequence). Between the trimmed V and J ends, which lost 3 bases and 4 bases, there was a span of 9 bases. This CDR3 spans 12 amino acids. In DNA form, the CDR3 reads TGTGCCTGGAGGCGGGGGAGCACTGAAGCTTTCTTT. Protein: CAWRRGSTEAFF.